This T cell receptor (beta chain) came from a study of cytomegalovirus exposure and HLA in healthy donors. PCR involved 60 Vbeta and 13 Jbeta primers. Method: immunoSEQ multiplex PCR; TCRdb's copy keeps in-frame clones and lacks some. Among approximately 200,000 clones listed, roughly 80% were seen once. Of note for this clone: The antigen remains unidentified.

General study results and limits: Cytomegalovirus status, reportedly, was diagnosed with high specificity and sensitivity by the classifier. The investigators catalogued 150 to 200 TCR beta chains as cytomegalovirus-associated. The authors later linked a missense DCLRE1C variant to TCR beta V- and J-gene trimming.

There are 14 residues in the CDR3. The V end lost 2 bases, the J end lost 2 bases, and 9 bases lay between the germline ends. Germline V gene lookup returns CDR1 MNHEY and CDR2 SVGAGI. The receptor comes from a girl aged 2-10 years in good health and CMV-seronegative. Sequenced sample: PBMCs. The chain has TRBV6-5 and TRBJ1-2; D is perhaps TRBD1 (5 bases). The CDR3 nucleotides are TGTGCCAGCAGTTACGATCCAGGGAACTATGGCTACACCTTC. Translated, it gives CASSYDPGNYGYTF.